This is a list of T cell receptor beta chains from one sample in a study of T cells after yellow fever vaccination. TCRdb used MiXCR to reprocess the 5' RACE reads, holding one entry per CDR3 protein. The sample lists a few hundred thousand distinct CDR3 sequences, 15% to 20% occurring once. Source: PBMCs, taken 15 days after the yellow fever booster vaccination. The source of these receptors is a man aged 30 to 39 who received the YFV17D yellow fever vaccine. The CDR3 runs from the conserved cysteine through the conserved F or W. The order of the fields is D gene, J gene, clone size, V gene, CDR3 DNA, CDR3 protein. D genes are given only for firm matches. A row's size may be missing; if present it is once, few, many or a size class.

d_gene: -; j_gene: TRBJ1-5; abundance: -; v_gene: TRBV16; CDR3nt: TGTGCCAGCAGCCAATCCGCTGGACACCGGCTCCGCAATCAGCCCCAGCATTTT; CDR3aa: CASSQSAGHRLRNQPQHF
d_gene: -; j_gene: TRBJ2-6; abundance: -; v_gene: TRBV30; CDR3nt: TGTGCCTGGCAAAGTTACTCTGGGGCCAACGTCCTGACTTTC; CDR3aa: CAWQSYSGANVLTF
d_gene: TRBD2; j_gene: TRBJ2-1; abundance: -; v_gene: TRBV20-1; CDR3nt: TGCAGTGCAAAGAACAGCGGGGCCAACTCCTACAATGAGCAGTTCTTC; CDR3aa: CSAKNSGANSYNEQFF
d_gene: -; j_gene: TRBJ2-6; abundance: -; v_gene: TRBV3-1; CDR3nt: TGTGCCAGCAGTCTTAGGGGAACTGGTGGGGCCAACGTCCTGACTTTC; CDR3aa: CASSLRGTGGANVLTF
d_gene: -; j_gene: TRBJ2-7; abundance: few; v_gene: TRBV18; CDR3nt: TGTGCCAGCTCCTCCCAGCACTACGAGCAGTACTTC; CDR3aa: CASSSQHYEQYF
d_gene: -; j_gene: TRBJ2-7; abundance: few; v_gene: TRBV6-6; CDR3nt: TGTGCCAGCAGGCAGCCGACCTACGAGCAGTACTTC; CDR3aa: CASRQPTYEQYF
d_gene: -; j_gene: TRBJ1-2; abundance: few; v_gene: TRBV9; CDR3nt: TGTGCCAGCAGCGTAGTGGGGGGCAGTGGCTACACCTTC; CDR3aa: CASSVVGGSGYTF
d_gene: -; j_gene: TRBJ2-5; abundance: many; v_gene: TRBV20-1; CDR3nt: TGCAGTGCCCCCAGTGATGGGGAGACCCAGTACTTC; CDR3aa: CSAPSDGETQYF
d_gene: TRBD1; j_gene: TRBJ2-7; abundance: few; v_gene: TRBV27; CDR3nt: TGTGCCAGCAGTTTAGGGGGACAGCCCTACGAGCAGTACTTC; CDR3aa: CASSLGGQPYEQYF
d_gene: TRBD2; j_gene: TRBJ2-1; abundance: few; v_gene: TRBV7-9; CDR3nt: TGTGCCAGCAGCTTAGCTTTAGCGGGAGGAATTGAGCAGTTCTTC; CDR3aa: CASSLALAGGIEQFF
d_gene: -; j_gene: TRBJ2-2; abundance: few; v_gene: TRBV5-1; CDR3nt: TGCGCCAGCAGCTCCACCGGGACGGCAAACGGGGAGCTGTTTTTT; CDR3aa: CASSSTGTANGELFF
d_gene: -; j_gene: TRBJ2-7; abundance: -; v_gene: TRBV3-1; CDR3nt: TGTGCCAGCAGTTTCCTTAGTGGCGAGCAGTACTTC; CDR3aa: CASSFLSGEQYF
d_gene: -; j_gene: TRBJ1-1; abundance: -; v_gene: TRBV7-2; CDR3nt: TGTGCCAGCAGCTTAGCCCAGGGCCCTAACACTGAAGCTTTCTTT; CDR3aa: CASSLAQGPNTEAFF
d_gene: -; j_gene: TRBJ2-7; abundance: -; v_gene: TRBV5-1; CDR3nt: TGCGCCAGCAGCTTGGGACGCCGAAGGGACGAGCAGTACTTC; CDR3aa: CASSLGRRRDEQYF
d_gene: TRBD2; j_gene: TRBJ2-5; abundance: -; v_gene: TRBV20-1; CDR3nt: TGCAGTGCTCCATTAGCGGGAGGGGACGAGACCCAGTACTTC; CDR3aa: CSAPLAGGDETQYF
d_gene: -; j_gene: TRBJ2-7; abundance: -; v_gene: TRBV29-1; CDR3nt: TGCAGCGTTGCTCTCCGACAGGACTACTACGAGCAGTACTTC; CDR3aa: CSVALRQDYYEQYF
d_gene: -; j_gene: TRBJ2-6; abundance: few; v_gene: TRBV5-6; CDR3nt: TGTGCCAGCAGCCCCAGGAGCTCTGGGGCCAACGTCCTGACTTTC; CDR3aa: CASSPRSSGANVLTF
d_gene: -; j_gene: TRBJ2-1; abundance: many; v_gene: TRBV6-2/TRBV6-3; CDR3nt: TGTGCCAGTTCCCAACGGGATGAGCAGTTCTTC; CDR3aa: CASSQRDEQFF
d_gene: TRBD2; j_gene: TRBJ2-5; abundance: few; v_gene: TRBV7-2; CDR3nt: TGTGCCAGCAGCTCCCCTAGCGGCCAAAAAGAGACCCAGTACTTC; CDR3aa: CASSSPSGQKETQYF
d_gene: TRBD1; j_gene: TRBJ1-5; abundance: -; v_gene: TRBV2; CDR3nt: TGTGCCAGCAGTAGTACAGGGGTGCAGCCCCAGCATTTT; CDR3aa: CASSSTGVQPQHF
d_gene: -; j_gene: TRBJ2-2; abundance: few; v_gene: TRBV7-8; CDR3nt: TGTGCCAGCAGCTTCGGGGAGAGCAACACCGGGGAGCTGTTTTTT; CDR3aa: CASSFGESNTGELFF
d_gene: TRBD2; j_gene: TRBJ2-4; abundance: -; v_gene: TRBV18; CDR3nt: TGTGCCAGCTCACCACAGCGGGAGGCGGGGGACATTCAGTACTTC; CDR3aa: CASSPQREAGDIQYF
d_gene: -; j_gene: TRBJ2-4; abundance: few; v_gene: TRBV3-1; CDR3nt: TGTGCCAGCAGCCAAGACCCATCCCGCCAGGGGGCCAAAAACATTCAGTACTTC; CDR3aa: CASSQDPSRQGAKNIQYF
d_gene: -; j_gene: TRBJ2-1; abundance: -; v_gene: TRBV10-3; CDR3nt: TGTGCCATCAAAGAGTACAATGAGCAGTTCTTC; CDR3aa: CAIKEYNEQFF
d_gene: -; j_gene: TRBJ1-4; abundance: -; v_gene: TRBV20-1; CDR3nt: TGCAGTGCTAGAGGTCCTAGCCGCGCCCGCAATGAAAAACTGTTTTTT; CDR3aa: CSARGPSRARNEKLFF
d_gene: TRBD2; j_gene: TRBJ2-1; abundance: -; v_gene: TRBV4-1; CDR3nt: TGCGCCAGCAGCCAAGATGCCAGCGGGAAATACAATGAGCAGTTCTTC; CDR3aa: CASSQDASGKYNEQFF
d_gene: TRBD1; j_gene: TRBJ1-1; abundance: -; v_gene: TRBV20-1; CDR3nt: TGCAGTGCCCCGGGACAGGGGGTAATGAACACTGAAGCTTTCTTT; CDR3aa: CSAPGQGVMNTEAFF
d_gene: TRBD1; j_gene: TRBJ2-1; abundance: -; v_gene: TRBV3-1; CDR3nt: TGTGCCAGCAGCCAAACCTGGGACAGGGTATATGAGCAGTTCTTC; CDR3aa: CASSQTWDRVYEQFF
d_gene: TRBD1; j_gene: TRBJ1-1; abundance: few; v_gene: TRBV6-1; CDR3nt: TGTGCCAGCAGCCCCGGGACAGGGGCCATGAAGGCTTTCTTT; CDR3aa: CASSPGTGAMKAFF
d_gene: -; j_gene: TRBJ2-7; abundance: few; v_gene: TRBV20-1; CDR3nt: TGCAGTGCTAAGAACCGCGACATCTTTTACGAGCAGTACTTC; CDR3aa: CSAKNRDIFYEQYF
d_gene: -; j_gene: TRBJ2-7; abundance: -; v_gene: TRBV4-2; CDR3nt: TGTGCCAGCAGCCAAGGGACAGAGTACGAGCAGTACTTC; CDR3aa: CASSQGTEYEQYF
d_gene: TRBD2; j_gene: TRBJ2-3; abundance: -; v_gene: TRBV20-1; CDR3nt: TGCAGTGCTATTAGCGGGAGTGTTAGCACAGATACGCAGTATTTT; CDR3aa: CSAISGSVSTDTQYF
d_gene: -; j_gene: TRBJ2-3; abundance: few; v_gene: TRBV20-1; CDR3nt: TGCAGTGCCACCGTCCCCTGGGGGGATACGCAGTATTTT; CDR3aa: CSATVPWGDTQYF
d_gene: -; j_gene: TRBJ2-1; abundance: -; v_gene: TRBV27; CDR3nt: TGTGCCAGCAGTCCCAGGACAGGGGATGCTCCGGGACTAGCGACCAATGAGCAGTTCTTC; CDR3aa: CASSPRTGDAPGLATNEQFF
d_gene: TRBD1; j_gene: TRBJ1-2; abundance: -; v_gene: TRBV5-5; CDR3nt: TGTGCCAGCAGCTTGGGGACAGGGGGCATGGACTATGGCTACACCTTC; CDR3aa: CASSLGTGGMDYGYTF
d_gene: TRBD1; j_gene: TRBJ2-7; abundance: -; v_gene: TRBV20-1; CDR3nt: TGCAGTGCTAGGCGGGACAGGGATTTCTACGAGCAGTACTTC; CDR3aa: CSARRDRDFYEQYF
d_gene: -; j_gene: TRBJ2-7; abundance: few; v_gene: TRBV7-2; CDR3nt: TGTGCCAGCAGCTTAGTAGGGGTCCGGGAGCAGTACTTC; CDR3aa: CASSLVGVREQYF
d_gene: -; j_gene: TRBJ2-6; abundance: -; v_gene: TRBV5-1; CDR3nt: TGCGCCAGCAGCCATATGCCTAGCTCTGGGGCCAACGTCCTGACTTTC; CDR3aa: CASSHMPSSGANVLTF
d_gene: TRBD1; j_gene: TRBJ2-5; abundance: many; v_gene: TRBV7-6; CDR3nt: TGTGCCAGCAGCTCGACAGGGGTTGGGGAGACCCAGTACTTC; CDR3aa: CASSSTGVGETQYF
d_gene: TRBD1; j_gene: TRBJ2-2; abundance: -; v_gene: TRBV12-3/TRBV12-4; CDR3nt: TGTGCCAGCAGTTTATACAGGGGGTCCACCGGGGAGCTGTTTTTT; CDR3aa: CASSLYRGSTGELFF
d_gene: TRBD2; j_gene: TRBJ2-5; abundance: -; v_gene: TRBV20-1; CDR3nt: TGCAGTGCTAGAGATGCTAGCGGGAGGGCAAAGAGACAAGAGACCCAGTACTTC; CDR3aa: CSARDASGRAKRQETQYF
d_gene: TRBD1; j_gene: TRBJ2-5; abundance: few; v_gene: TRBV27; CDR3nt: TGTGCCACAGGACAGGGGGCGCAAGAGACCCAGTACTTC; CDR3aa: CATGQGAQETQYF
d_gene: -; j_gene: TRBJ2-3; abundance: many; v_gene: TRBV12-3/TRBV12-4; CDR3nt: TGTGCCAGTGGGACTGGGGGTACAGATACGCAGTATTTT; CDR3aa: CASGTGGTDTQYF
d_gene: -; j_gene: TRBJ2-3; abundance: few; v_gene: TRBV9; CDR3nt: TGTGCCAGCAGCGCCGGGGAGGTCCTGCAGTATTTT; CDR3aa: CASSAGEVLQYF
d_gene: -; j_gene: TRBJ2-3; abundance: -; v_gene: TRBV6-5; CDR3nt: TGTGCCAGCAGTTACTCGGGCATAAGGACAGATACGCAGTATTTT; CDR3aa: CASSYSGIRTDTQYF
d_gene: -; j_gene: TRBJ1-1; abundance: -; v_gene: TRBV9; CDR3nt: TGTGCCAGCAGCGTAGGGGGGGAGCCTGAAGCTTTCTTT; CDR3aa: CASSVGGEPEAFF
d_gene: TRBD1; j_gene: TRBJ1-3; abundance: few; v_gene: TRBV20-1; CDR3nt: TGCAGTGCTAGCGGCCCAGGGGGCGGTGGAAACACCATATATTTT; CDR3aa: CSASGPGGGGNTIYF
d_gene: -; j_gene: TRBJ2-7; abundance: -; v_gene: TRBV6-5; CDR3nt: TGTGCCAGCAGTTACGGGACGGGTAACGAGCAGTACTTC; CDR3aa: CASSYGTGNEQYF
d_gene: -; j_gene: TRBJ2-7; abundance: few; v_gene: TRBV29-1; CDR3nt: TGCAGCGTTGCGGGGAACTCTTACGAGCAGTACTTC; CDR3aa: CSVAGNSYEQYF
d_gene: -; j_gene: TRBJ1-2; abundance: -; v_gene: TRBV20-1; CDR3nt: TGCAGTGGCGCGCCCGGGACGGATTATGGCTACACCTTC; CDR3aa: CSGAPGTDYGYTF
d_gene: TRBD2; j_gene: TRBJ2-3; abundance: -; v_gene: TRBV2; CDR3nt: TGTGCCAGCAGTGGACTAGCGGGAGTAGATACGCAGTATTTT; CDR3aa: CASSGLAGVDTQYF
d_gene: -; j_gene: TRBJ2-2; abundance: -; v_gene: TRBV5-1; CDR3nt: TGCGCCAGCGGCCTTACAACGGCGGGATCCAACACCGGGGAGCTGTTTTTT; CDR3aa: CASGLTTAGSNTGELFF
d_gene: -; j_gene: TRBJ2-1; abundance: -; v_gene: TRBV20-1; CDR3nt: TGCAGTGCTAGCCGGAGTTTCGATGAGCAGTTCTTC; CDR3aa: CSASRSFDEQFF
d_gene: TRBD2; j_gene: TRBJ2-3; abundance: few; v_gene: TRBV11-1; CDR3nt: TGTGCCAGCAGCTTCGGCGGGAGTTTTGCAGATACGCAGTATTTT; CDR3aa: CASSFGGSFADTQYF
d_gene: TRBD2; j_gene: TRBJ2-3; abundance: -; v_gene: TRBV11-2; CDR3nt: TGTGCCAGCACCGTTCTAGGGGCTAGCGGAGCGGCCCCAGATACGCAGTATTTT; CDR3aa: CASTVLGASGAAPDTQYF
d_gene: TRBD1; j_gene: TRBJ2-1; abundance: few; v_gene: TRBV7-6; CDR3nt: TGTGCCAGCAGCTTAGATCTCCTACAGGGGAACAGGGAGCAGTTCTTC; CDR3aa: CASSLDLLQGNREQFF
d_gene: -; j_gene: TRBJ2-6; abundance: few; v_gene: TRBV9; CDR3nt: TGTGCCAGCAGCGTAGGATATTCGGGACACCTCTCTGGGGCCAACGTCCTGACTTTC; CDR3aa: CASSVGYSGHLSGANVLTF